This note documents a single T cell receptor (beta chain) sequence. Its antigen is still unknown. No base-level quality is on record; no much larger clone is a single base apart. This specimen comes from a study of beta chain features in type 1 diabetes listed by TCRdb under 2018. Turning to the overall study: No differences in mean age, gender distribution, total cell number or subset yield were found between patients and healthy donors. In the study, TCRB repertoires of sorted circulating CD4+ T cell subsets from recently diagnosed type 1 diabetes patients were compared with those of matched healthy donors. Naive and central memory subsets were obtained from all 30 or so donors, but regulatory and stem cell-like memory subsets were isolated from only 8 patients and roughly 8 healthy donors. A total of 85 million to 110 million sorted cells were examined across all samples, and RNA yield correlated strongly with the number of cells per subset.

From each donor, a single peripheral blood sample of approximately 110 mL on average was drawn into heparinised tubes. Using a panel that included CD45RO, CCR7, CD25, CD127, CD95 and CD27, naive, central memory, regulatory and stem cell-like memory CD4+ T cells were sorted on a BD FACSAria II. Every sorted population had a purity above 95%. Right away, PBMCs were isolated by Lymphoprep density gradient centrifugation and were stained directly, with no culture step. To minimize batch effects, samples were stained and sorted in pairs, one healthy donor with one patient per experiment. The High Capacity cDNA Reverse Transcription Kit was used to reverse transcribe all of the isolated RNA, meaning that expressed TCRB transcripts were what got sequenced. Deep immunoSEQ sequencing was performed on naive, central memory and regulatory T cell samples, with an average of about 3.6 million total reads per sample. Sorted cells were lysed in RLT buffer, and RNA was extracted using DNase-treated RNeasy Micro or Mini kits according to cell number. Each cell subset was processed separately to prevent cross-contamination, with patient and healthy donor samples processed together. TCRB sequences were amplified from cDNA with the immunoSEQ multiplex PCR, producing 87-bp fragments spanning the CDR3 region. Amplicons were sequenced on the Illumina HiSeq platform. Per the source publication's procedure: PCR bias was computationally corrected using synthetic template baselines, reads within Hamming distance 2 were collapsed, and singletons that could not be merged were discarded. Reads were aligned to IMGT to assign V, D and J genes, CDR3 length, and insertions or deletions at six rearrangement sites. Within each subset, clonotype counts were normalized to the number of sorted cells before true diversity and Gini coefficients were calculated with the tcR R package. The overlap coefficient, calculated on TCRB nucleotide sequences, was used to quantify repertoire sharing. The source is immuneACCESS, and TCRdb retained only in-frame sequences with V and J called. Part of the clones is not carried over; for the studies checked, unresolved V genes explain less than half of this, and the remainder is unexplained. That table gives V, J and clone size, and the DNA gave D and trimming. The sample table shows around 150,000 clones, and 6.9% are seen once. The ten largest account for 1.4% of the sample.

Results and caveats for the whole study, not just this receptor: Type 1 diabetes patients showed a moderate but significant shortening of TCRB CDR3 length in all four CD4+ subsets. Because cDNA rather than genomic DNA was sequenced, highly expressing activated cells could have been over-represented, although no difference in activation and CD3 levels was found between groups. At VDJ recombination sites, type 1 diabetes patients had fewer insertions and more deleted nucleotides, which implies abnormalities in thymic rearrangement. Naive, central memory and regulatory TCRB repertoires appeared to be more alike among patients than among healthy donors. HLA sub-analyses involved small numbers of individuals, so any influence of HLA type on TCRB rearrangement remained unresolved. Shorter templates might have been favored by PCR, but patient and control samples were amplified and corrected together, so both groups would have been affected equally by any skew.

V is cut back by 2 bases and J by 1 base, with 1 base in the junction unmatched. CDR1 and CDR2, per the germline V gene, are SGHTA and FQGNSA. Counted from cysteine to phenylalanine, this CDR3 has 14 amino acids. Kept here is only the CDR3 DNA, which spans 42 bases and is read in frame from base 1. The sequence derives from a woman aged 30 to 39 in good health. Sequenced: central memory CD4+ T cells from blood. The rearranged segments are TRBV7-2 and TRBJ2-7; TRBD2 aligns with 8 central bases. CDR3 loop: CASSLSGRSYEQYF. At the DNA level, the sequence is TGTGCCAGCAGCTTAAGCGGGAGATCCTACGAGCAGTACTTC.